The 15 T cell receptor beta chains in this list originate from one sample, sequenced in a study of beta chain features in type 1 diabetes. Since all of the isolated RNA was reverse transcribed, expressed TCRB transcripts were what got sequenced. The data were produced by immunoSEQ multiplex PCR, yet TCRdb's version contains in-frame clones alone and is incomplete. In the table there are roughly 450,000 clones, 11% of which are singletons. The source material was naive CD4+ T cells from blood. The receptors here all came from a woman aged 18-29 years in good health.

In DNA form, the CDR3 reads TGCAGTGCTAGCCCGACAGGGGTTCAGCATTTT. Residues: CSASPTGVQHF. The chain couples TRBV20-1 to TRBJ1-5; 8 bases agree with TRBD1. Germline V gene lookup returns CDR1 DFQATT and CDR2 SNEGSKA (reference sequence). The CDR3 has 11 amino acids. V trimming: 3 bases; J trimming: 13 bases; junction bases outside the gene matches: 5.

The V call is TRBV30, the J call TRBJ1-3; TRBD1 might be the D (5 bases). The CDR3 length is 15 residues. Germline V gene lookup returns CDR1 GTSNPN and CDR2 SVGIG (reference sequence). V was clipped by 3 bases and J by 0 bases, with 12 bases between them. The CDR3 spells CAWSADSRSGNTIYF. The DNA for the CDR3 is TGTGCCTGGAGCGCCGACAGTCGCTCTGGAAACACCATATATTTT.

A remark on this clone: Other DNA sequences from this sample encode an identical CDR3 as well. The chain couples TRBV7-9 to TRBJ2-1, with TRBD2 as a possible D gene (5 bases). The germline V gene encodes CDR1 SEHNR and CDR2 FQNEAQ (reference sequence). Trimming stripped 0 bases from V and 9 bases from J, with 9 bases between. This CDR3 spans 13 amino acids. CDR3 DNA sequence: TGTGCCAGCAGCTTAGCGGGAGCTGGTGAGCAGTTCTTC. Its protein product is CASSLAGAGEQFF. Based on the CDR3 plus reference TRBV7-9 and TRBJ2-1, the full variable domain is DTGVSQNPRHKITKRGQNVTFRCDPISEHNRLYWYRQTLGQGPEFLTYFQNEAQLEKSRLLSDRFSAERPKGSFSTLEIQRTEQGDSAMYLCASSLAGAGEQFFGPGTRLTVL.

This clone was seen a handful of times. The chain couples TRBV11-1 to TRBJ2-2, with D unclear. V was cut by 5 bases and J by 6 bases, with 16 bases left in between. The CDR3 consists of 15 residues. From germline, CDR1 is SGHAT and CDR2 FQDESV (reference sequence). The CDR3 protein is CASSPGRSLAGELFF. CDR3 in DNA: TGTGCCAGCAGCCCAGGTCGGAGTTTGGCCGGGGAGCTGTTTTTT.

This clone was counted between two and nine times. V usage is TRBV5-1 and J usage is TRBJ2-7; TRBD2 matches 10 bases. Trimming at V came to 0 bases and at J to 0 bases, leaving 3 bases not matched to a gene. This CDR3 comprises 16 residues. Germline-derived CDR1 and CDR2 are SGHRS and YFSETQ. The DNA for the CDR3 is TGCGCCAGCAGCTTGGTAGCGGGAGGAAGCTCCTACGAGCAGTACGTC. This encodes CASSLVAGGSSYEQYV.

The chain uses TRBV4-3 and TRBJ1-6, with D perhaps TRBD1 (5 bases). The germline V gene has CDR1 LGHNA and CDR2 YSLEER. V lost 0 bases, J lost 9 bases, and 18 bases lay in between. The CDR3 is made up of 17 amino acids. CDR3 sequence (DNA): TGCGCCAGCAGCCAAGATTTGGGGGGGACCGGACGTTCACCCCTCCACTTT. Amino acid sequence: CASSQDLGGTGRSPLHF.

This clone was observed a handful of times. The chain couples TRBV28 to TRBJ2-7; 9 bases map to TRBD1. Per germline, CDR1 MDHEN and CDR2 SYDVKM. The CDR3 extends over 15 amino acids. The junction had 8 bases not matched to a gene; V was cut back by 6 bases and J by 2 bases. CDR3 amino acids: CASRPSGTGPYEQYV. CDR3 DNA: TGTGCCAGCAGGCCGTCCGGGACAGGGCCCTACGAGCAGTACGTC.

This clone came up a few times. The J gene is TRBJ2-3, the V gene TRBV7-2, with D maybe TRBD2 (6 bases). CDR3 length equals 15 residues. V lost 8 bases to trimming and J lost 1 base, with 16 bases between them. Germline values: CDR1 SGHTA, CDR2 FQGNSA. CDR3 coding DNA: TGTGCCAGCCGCCCGGGGCGGGGCCGCACAGATACGCAGTATTTT. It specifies CASRPGRGRTDTQYF.

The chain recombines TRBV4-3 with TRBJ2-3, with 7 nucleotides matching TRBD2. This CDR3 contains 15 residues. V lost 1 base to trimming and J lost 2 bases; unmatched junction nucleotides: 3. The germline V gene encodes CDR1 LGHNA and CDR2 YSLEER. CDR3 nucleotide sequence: TGCGCCAGCAGCCAAGCTCGGGACTACACAGATACGCAGTATTTT. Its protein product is CASSQARDYTDTQYF.

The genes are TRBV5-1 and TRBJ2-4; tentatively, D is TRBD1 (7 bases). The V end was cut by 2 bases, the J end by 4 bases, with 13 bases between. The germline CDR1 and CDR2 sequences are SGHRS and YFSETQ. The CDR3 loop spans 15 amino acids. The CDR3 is CASSLGGTAKNIQYF. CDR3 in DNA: TGCGCCAGCAGCTTAGGCGGGACAGCTAAAAACATTCAGTACTTC.

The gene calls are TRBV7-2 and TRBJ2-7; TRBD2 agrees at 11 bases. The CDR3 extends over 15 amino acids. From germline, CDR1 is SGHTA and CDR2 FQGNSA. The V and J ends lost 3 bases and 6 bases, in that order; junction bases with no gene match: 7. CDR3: CASSLRLAGRGEQYF. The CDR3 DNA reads TGTGCCAGCAGCTTGCGACTAGCGGGGCGAGGCGAGCAGTACTTC.

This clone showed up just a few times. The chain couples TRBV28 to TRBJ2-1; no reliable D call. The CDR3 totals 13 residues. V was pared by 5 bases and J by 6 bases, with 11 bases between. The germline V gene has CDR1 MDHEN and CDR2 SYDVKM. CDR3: CASSLRIINEQFF. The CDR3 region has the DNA TGTGCCAGCAGTCTACGGATCATCAATGAGCAGTTCTTC. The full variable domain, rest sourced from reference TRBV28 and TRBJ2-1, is DVKVTQSSRYLVKRTGEKVFLECVQDMDHENMFWYRQDPGLGLRLIYFSYDVKMKEKGDIPEGYSVSREKKERFSLILESASTNQTSMYLCASSLRIINEQFFGPGTRLTVL.

CDR3: CAWKRTGGWSYEQYF. CDR3 DNA: TGTGCCTGGAAACGGACAGGGGGCTGGTCCTACGAGCAGTACTTC. This chain connects TRBV30 to TRBJ2-7; 11 bases are shared with TRBD1. V was clipped by 4 bases and J by 1 base; unmatched bases: 6. This CDR3 has 15 residues. Germline lookup yields CDR1 GTSNPN and CDR2 SVGIG (reference sequence).

CDR3 residues: CASSQVGGSYNEQFF. CDR3 DNA: TGTGCCAGCAGCCAAGTGGGCGGCTCCTACAATGAGCAGTTCTTC. The V gene is TRBV4-2, the J gene TRBJ2-1; D is unresolved. The germline V gene has CDR1 LGHNA and CDR2 YNFKEQ. The CDR3 has 15 amino acids. Trimming took off 1 base at V and 0 bases at J, with 7 bases between the two ends.

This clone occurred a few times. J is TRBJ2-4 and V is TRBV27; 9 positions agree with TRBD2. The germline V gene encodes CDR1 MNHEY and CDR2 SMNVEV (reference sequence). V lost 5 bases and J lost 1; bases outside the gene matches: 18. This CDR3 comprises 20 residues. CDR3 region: CASSKRSGGSLRPAKNIQYF. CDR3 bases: TGTGCCAGCAGTAAACGAAGCGGGGGGAGTCTGAGACCGGCCAAAAACATTCAGTACTTC.